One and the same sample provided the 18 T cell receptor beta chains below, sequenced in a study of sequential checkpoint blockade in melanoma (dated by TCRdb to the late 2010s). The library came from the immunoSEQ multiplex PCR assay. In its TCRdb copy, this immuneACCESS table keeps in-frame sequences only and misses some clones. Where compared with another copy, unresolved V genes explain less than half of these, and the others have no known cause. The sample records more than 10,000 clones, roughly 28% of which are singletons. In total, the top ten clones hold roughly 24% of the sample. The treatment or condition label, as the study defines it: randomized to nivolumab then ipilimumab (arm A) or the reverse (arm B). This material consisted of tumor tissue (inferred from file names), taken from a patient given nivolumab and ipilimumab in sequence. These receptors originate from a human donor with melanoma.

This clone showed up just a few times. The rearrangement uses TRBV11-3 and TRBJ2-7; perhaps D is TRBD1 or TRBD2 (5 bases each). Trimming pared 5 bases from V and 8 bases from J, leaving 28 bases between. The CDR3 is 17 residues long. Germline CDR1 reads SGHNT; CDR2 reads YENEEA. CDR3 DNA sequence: TGTGCCAGCAGCCGCCAGCTTGGCCGGGACGGTTCTACGAAGCAGTACTTC. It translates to CASSRQLGRDGSTKQYF.

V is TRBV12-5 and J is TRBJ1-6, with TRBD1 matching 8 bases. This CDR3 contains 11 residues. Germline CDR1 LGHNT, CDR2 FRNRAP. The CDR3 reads CASTDREALHF. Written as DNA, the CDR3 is TGTGCCAGCACGGACAGGGAGGCCCTCCACTTT.

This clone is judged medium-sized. CDR3 in DNA: TGTGCCACCAAAGAGACAGGGACCTACAATGAGCAGTTCTTC. Encoded protein: CATKETGTYNEQFF. J is TRBJ2-1 and V is TRBV15, with 7 bases fitting TRBD1. Germline CDR1 LNHNV, CDR2 YYDKDF (reference sequence). The CDR3 sequence is 14 residues long. V lost 7 bases, J lost 2 bases, and 5 bases stayed unmatched.

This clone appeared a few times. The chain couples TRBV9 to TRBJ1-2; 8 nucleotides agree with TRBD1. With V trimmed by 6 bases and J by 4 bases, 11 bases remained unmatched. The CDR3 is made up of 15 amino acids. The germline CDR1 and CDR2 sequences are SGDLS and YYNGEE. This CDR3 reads CASTQRPGQGYGYTF. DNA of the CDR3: TGTGCCAGCACCCAGAGACCCGGACAGGGCTATGGCTACACCTTC.

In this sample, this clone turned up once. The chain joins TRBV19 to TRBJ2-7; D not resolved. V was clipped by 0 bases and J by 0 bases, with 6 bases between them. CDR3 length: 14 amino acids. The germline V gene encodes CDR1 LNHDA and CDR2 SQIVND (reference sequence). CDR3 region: CASSIEAVSYEQYF. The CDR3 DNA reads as TGTGCCAGTAGTATAGAGGCAGTCTCCTACGAGCAGTACTTC.

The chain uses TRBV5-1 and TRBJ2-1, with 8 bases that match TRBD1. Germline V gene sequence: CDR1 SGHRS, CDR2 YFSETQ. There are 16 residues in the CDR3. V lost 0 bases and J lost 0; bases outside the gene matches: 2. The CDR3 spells CASSLGQGASYNEQFF. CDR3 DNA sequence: TGCGCCAGCAGCTTGGGGCAGGGGGCCTCCTACAATGAGCAGTTCTTC.

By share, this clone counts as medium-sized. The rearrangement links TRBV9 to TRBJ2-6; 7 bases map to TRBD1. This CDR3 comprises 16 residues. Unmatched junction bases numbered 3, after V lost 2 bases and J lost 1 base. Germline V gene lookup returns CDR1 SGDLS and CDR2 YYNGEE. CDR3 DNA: TGTGCCAGCAGCGTCTACAGGGGATCTGGGGCCAACGTCCTGACTTTC. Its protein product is CASSVYRGSGANVLTF.

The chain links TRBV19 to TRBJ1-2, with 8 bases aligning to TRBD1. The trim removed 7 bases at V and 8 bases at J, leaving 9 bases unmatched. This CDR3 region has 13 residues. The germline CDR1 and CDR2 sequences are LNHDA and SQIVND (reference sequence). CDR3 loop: CASKGQARGGYTF. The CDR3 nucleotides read TGTGCCAGTAAGGGACAGGCCCGAGGGGGCTACACCTTC.

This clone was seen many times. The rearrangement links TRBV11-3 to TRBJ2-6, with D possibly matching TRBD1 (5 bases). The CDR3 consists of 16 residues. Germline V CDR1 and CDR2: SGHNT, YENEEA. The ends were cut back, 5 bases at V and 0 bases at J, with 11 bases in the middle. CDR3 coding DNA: TGTGCCAGCAGCCCTAGACAGTACTCTGGGGCCAACGTCCTGACTTTC. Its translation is CASSPRQYSGANVLTF. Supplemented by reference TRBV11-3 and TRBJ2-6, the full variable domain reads EAGVVQSPRYKIIEKKQPVAFWCNPISGHNTLYWYLQNLGQGPELLIRYENEEAVDDSQLPKDRFSAERLKGVDSTLKIQPAELGDSAVYLCASSPRQYSGANVLTFGAGSRLTVL.

Here the CDR3 DNA reads TGTGCCAGCAGCGCCACATGGGGCACAGATACGCAGTATTTT. The encoded protein is CASSATWGTDTQYF. This chain joins TRBV9 and TRBJ2-3; D ambiguous. The CDR3 is made up of 14 amino acids. The germline V and J ends were trimmed by 3 bases and 1 base, with 9 bases remaining between them. The germline CDR1 and CDR2 sequences are SGDLS and YYNGEE.

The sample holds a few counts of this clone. The CDR3 protein is CASNRANSYNEQFF. The CDR3 nucleotides read TGTGCCAGCAACCGGGCAAACTCCTACAATGAGCAGTTCTTC. This chain joins TRBV11-3 and TRBJ2-1, with unresolved D. Germline CDR1 SGHNT, CDR2 YENEEA. V dropped 7 bases and J dropped 0 bases, with 10 bases sitting between them. CDR3 length: 14 amino acids.

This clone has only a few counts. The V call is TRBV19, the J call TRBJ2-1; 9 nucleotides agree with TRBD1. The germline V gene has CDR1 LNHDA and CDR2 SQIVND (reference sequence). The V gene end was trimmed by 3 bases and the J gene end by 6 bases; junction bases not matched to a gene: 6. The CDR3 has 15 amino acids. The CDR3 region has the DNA TGTGCCAGTAGTATCCCGGGACAGGGACGCAATGAGCAGTTCTTC. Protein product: CASSIPGQGRNEQFF. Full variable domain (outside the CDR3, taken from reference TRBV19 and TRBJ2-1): DGGITQSPKYLFRKEGQNVTLSCEQNLNHDAMYWYRQDPGQGLRLIYYSQIVNDFQKGDIAEGYSVSREKKESFPLTVTSAQKNPTAFYLCASSIPGQGRNEQFFGPGTRLTVL.

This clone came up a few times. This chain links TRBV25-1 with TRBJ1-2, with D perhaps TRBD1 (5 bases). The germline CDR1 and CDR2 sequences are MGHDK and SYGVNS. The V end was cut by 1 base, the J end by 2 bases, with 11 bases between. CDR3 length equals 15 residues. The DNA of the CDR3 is TGTGCCAGCAGTGAATTTACAGGCGACAACTATGGCTACACCTTC. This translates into CASSEFTGDNYGYTF.

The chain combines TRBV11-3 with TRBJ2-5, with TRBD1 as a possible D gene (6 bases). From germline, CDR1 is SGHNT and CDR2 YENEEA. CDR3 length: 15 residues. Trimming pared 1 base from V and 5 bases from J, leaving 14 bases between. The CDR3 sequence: CASSLVAGATETQYF. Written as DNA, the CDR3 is TGTGCCAGCAGCTTAGTAGCAGGGGCCACGGAGACCCAGTACTTC.

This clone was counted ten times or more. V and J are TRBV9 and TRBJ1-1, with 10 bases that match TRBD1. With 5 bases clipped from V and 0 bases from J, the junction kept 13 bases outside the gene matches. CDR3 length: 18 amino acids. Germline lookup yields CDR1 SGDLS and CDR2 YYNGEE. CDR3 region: CASSELGQGDLMNTEAFF. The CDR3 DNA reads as TGTGCCAGCAGTGAGCTCGGACAGGGGGATTTAATGAACACTGAAGCTTTCTTT.

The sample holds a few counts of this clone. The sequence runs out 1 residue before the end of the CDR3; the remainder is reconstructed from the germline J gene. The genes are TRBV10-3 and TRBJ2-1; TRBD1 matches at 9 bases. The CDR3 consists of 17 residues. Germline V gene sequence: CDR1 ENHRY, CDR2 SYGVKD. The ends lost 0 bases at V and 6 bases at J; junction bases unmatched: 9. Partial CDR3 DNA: TGTGCCATCAGTGAGTCAGTGGGACAGGGTAGTGTCAATGAGCAGTTC. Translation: CAISESVGQGSVNEQF. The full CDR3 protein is CAISESVGQGSVNEQFF.

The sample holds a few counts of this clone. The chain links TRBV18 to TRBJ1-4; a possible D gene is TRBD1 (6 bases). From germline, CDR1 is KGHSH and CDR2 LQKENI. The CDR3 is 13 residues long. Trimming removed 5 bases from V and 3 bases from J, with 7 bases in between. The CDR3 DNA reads TGTGCCAGCTCAAGGACAGCTAATGAAAAACTGTTTTTT. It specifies CASSRTANEKLFF.

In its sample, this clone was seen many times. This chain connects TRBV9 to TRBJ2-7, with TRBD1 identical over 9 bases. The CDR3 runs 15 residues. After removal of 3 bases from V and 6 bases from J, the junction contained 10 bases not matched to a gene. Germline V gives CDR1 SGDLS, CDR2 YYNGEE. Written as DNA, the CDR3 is TGTGCCAGCAGCGCTCCCGGGACAGGGTTTTCCGAGCAGTACTTC. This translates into CASSAPGTGFSEQYF.